Listed below are T cell receptor beta chains from one sample, sequenced in a study of shared clonotypes between healthy human individuals. Data came from immunoSEQ multiplex PCR; TCRdb stores just in-frame clones and leaves some out. The sample lists under 2,500,000 clones, under 97% occurring once. Material: naive CD4+ T cells sorted from blood. These receptors were taken from a young man in good health. Each CDR3 is given with its conserved first and last residue. D genes are given only for firm matches.

D gene	V gene	J gene	CDR3 DNA	CDR3 protein
-	TRBV2	TRBJ2-7	TGTGCCAGCAGTGTCGGAACCTACGAGCAGTACTTC	CASSVGTYEQYF
TRBD2	TRBV5-1	TRBJ2-2	TGCGCCAGCAGCTTGGGAGTTTATGGACTAGCGCACGGGGAGCTGTTTTTT	CASSLGVYGLAHGELFF
-	TRBV2	TRBJ1-1	TGTGCCAGCAGTCAGACAGTTGAAGCTTTCTTT	CASSQTVEAFF
-	TRBV7-2	TRBJ1-3	TGTGCCAGCAGCAAGCAGGGGACTGGAAACACCATATATTTT	CASSKQGTGNTIYF
-	TRBV6-1	TRBJ1-5	TGTGCCAGCAGTGACAGGGTAGGTACGGGCAATCAGCCCCAGCATTTT	CASSDRVGTGNQPQHF
TRBD2	TRBV5-1	TRBJ2-3	TGCGCCAGCAGCTGGGGAGGGGATCTTCTCACAGATACGCAGTATTTT	CASSWGGDLLTDTQYF
TRBD1	TRBV7-9	TRBJ2-3	TGTGCCAGCAGCTTACCCACAGGGGCAGATACGCAGTATTTT	CASSLPTGADTQYF
-	TRBV7-9	TRBJ2-3	TGTGCCAGCAGCTTAGCTGGATTAGCCCCGGATACGCAGTATTTT	CASSLAGLAPDTQYF
TRBD2	TRBV6-6	TRBJ2-7	TGTGCCTGCTCGACTAGCGGGGGGGCGTACGAGCAGTACTTC	CACSTSGGAYEQYF
-	TRBV30	TRBJ2-2	TGTGCCTGGAGTGTACTAGGACTCCAGAACACCGGGGAGCTGTTTTTT	CAWSVLGLQNTGELFF
TRBD1	TRBV23-1	TRBJ2-7	TGCGCCAGCAGTCAATCGGGACAGGAGGATTACGAGCAGTACTTC	CASSQSGQEDYEQYF
TRBD1	TRBV15	TRBJ1-1	TGTGCCACCAGCAGGGGACAGACGGGGACTGAAGCTTTCTTT	CATSRGQTGTEAFF
TRBD2	TRBV30	TRBJ2-3	TGTGCCTGGGAGGGATTAGCGGGAGTTAAGGGGTCTTTCGATACGCAGTATTTT	CAWEGLAGVKGSFDTQYF
-	TRBV5-4	TRBJ2-1	TGTGCCAGCAGCGAGCCTCCGGGGGGCATCAATGAGCAGTTCTTC	CASSEPPGGINEQFF
-	TRBV5-1	TRBJ2-1	TGCGCCAGCAGCTTGACGATGGACGGGCACAATGAGCAGTTCTTC	CASSLTMDGHNEQFF
TRBD1	TRBV5-1	TRBJ2-3	TGCGCCAGCAGCTTACAGGGGGCAATCTCAGATACGCAGTATTTT	CASSLQGAISDTQYF
-	TRBV28	TRBJ1-4	TGTGCCAGCATGGGCAGAAATGAAAAACTGTTTTTT	CASMGRNEKLFF
TRBD1	TRBV7-6	TRBJ1-1	TGTGCCAGCAGCTTAGGGACAGGCGCCACTGAAGCTTTCTTT	CASSLGTGATEAFF
-	TRBV6-1	TRBJ2-1	TGTGCCAGCAGTGCTCAGCCGGGACTCGGGATAAATGAGCAGTTCTTC	CASSAQPGLGINEQFF